A single sample gave rise to the 23 T cell receptor beta chains below, sequenced in a study of shared T cell receptors in the human thymus. Clones were sequenced by immunoSEQ multiplex PCR, and TCRdb holds only the in-frame ones, with some missing. Altogether over 450,000 clones are present, 70% to 80% being singletons, with the ten largest covering approximately 0.013%. These data also formed part of another study, on human thymus T cells.

Sequenced sample: thymocytes. All receptors derive from a boy under three years old with a congenital heart defect.

This chain connects TRBV5-1 to TRBJ2-1; possible D gene TRBD1, 7 bases. The CDR3 has 15 residues. Germline CDR1 reads SGHRS; CDR2 reads YFSETQ. V lost 0 bases and J 4 bases, leaving 11 bases between the germline ends. CDR3 protein: CASSLAQGGYNEQFF. CDR3 bases: TGCGCCAGCAGCTTGGCTCAGGGGGGTTACAATGAGCAGTTCTTC. Using reference TRBV5-1 and TRBJ2-1 for the parts outside the CDR3, the full variable domain is KAGVTQTPRYLIKTRGQQVTLSCSPISGHRSVSWYQQTPGQGLQFLFEYFSETQRNKGNFPGRFSGRQFSNSRSEMNVSTLELGDSALYLCASSLAQGGYNEQFFGPGTRLTVL.

The V call is TRBV6-1, the J call TRBJ2-3; 12 bases line up with TRBD2. The CDR3 has 15 amino acids. Per germline, CDR1 MNHNS and CDR2 SASEGT. The V segment lost 4 bases and the J segment 6 bases; nucleotides outside the gene matches: 5. The CDR3 nucleotides are TGTGCCAGCAGTGGTCGACTAGCGGGGGTGGATACGCAGTATTTT. Amino acid sequence: CASSGRLAGVDTQYF.

The rearrangement joins TRBV10-3 to TRBJ1-4, with TRBD1 matching over 7 bases. V gave up 2 bases and J gave up 0 bases; unmatched junction bases: 6. Germline V gene data show CDR1 as ENHRY and CDR2 as SYGVKD. The CDR3 is 17 residues long. The CDR3 bases are TGTGCCATCAGTGAGGACAGGGCGACGGCAACTAATGAAAAACTGTTTTTT. Translation gives CAISEDRATATNEKLFF.

This clone was picked up one time. The genes are TRBV5-1 and TRBJ2-1, with 7 bases that match TRBD1. This CDR3 is 19 amino acids long. The V and J ends lost 1 base and 0 bases, in that order; junction bases with no gene match: 13. In germline, CDR1 is SGHRS, CDR2 YFSETQ. Here the CDR3 reads CASSLRDSYLESSYNEQFF. The CDR3 DNA reads as TGCGCCAGCAGCTTGCGGGACAGTTACCTTGAAAGCTCCTACAATGAGCAGTTCTTC. The full variable domain, with the rest looked up from reference TRBV5-1 and TRBJ2-1, is KAGVTQTPRYLIKTRGQQVTLSCSPISGHRSVSWYQQTPGQGLQFLFEYFSETQRNKGNFPGRFSGRQFSNSRSEMNVSTLELGDSALYLCASSLRDSYLESSYNEQFFGPGTRLTVL.

The chain links TRBV19 to TRBJ1-1, with 7 nucleotides matching TRBD1. V was clipped by 3 bases and J by 10 bases; unmatched bases: 11. The CDR3 has 14 residues. Per germline, CDR1 LNHDA and CDR2 SQIVND (reference sequence). Written as DNA, the CDR3 is TGTGCCAGTAGTATTGGGTCGAGAGGGGGCGCAGCTTTCTTT. Translating it yields CASSIGSRGGAAFF. Supplemented by reference TRBV19 and TRBJ1-1, the full variable domain reads DGGITQSPKYLFRKEGQNVTLSCEQNLNHDAMYWYRQDPGQGLRLIYYSQIVNDFQKGDIAEGYSVSREKKESFPLTVTSAQKNPTAFYLCASSIGSRGGAAFFGQGTRLTVV.

The rearrangement joins TRBV6-5 to TRBJ2-7, with TRBD2 as a possible D gene (6 bases). The germline gives CDR1 MNHEY, CDR2 SVGAGI. The CDR3 has 15 residues. The V end lost 6 bases, the J end lost 0 bases, and 15 bases lay between the germline ends. CDR3 DNA: TGTGCCAGCAGCCGCGGGGCCAGACTCTCCTACGAGCAGTACTTC. Translation: CASSRGARLSYEQYF.

The chain has TRBV4-2 and TRBJ2-5, with 7 bases fitting TRBD2. Germline assignment: CDR1 LGHNA and CDR2 YNFKEQ. The CDR3 contains 15 residues. The V and J ends lost 2 bases and 11 bases, in that order; junction bases with no gene match: 14. In nucleotides, the CDR3 is TGTGCCAGCAGCCAACCTCAGATAGCGGGCTCCAAGCAGTACTTC. It is translated as CASSQPQIAGSKQYF.

The J gene is TRBJ1-2, the V gene TRBV19; D gene unclear. The V and J ends lost 3 bases and 4 bases respectively, with 15 bases between them. Looked up from germline, CDR1 is LNHDA and CDR2 is SQIVND (reference sequence). The CDR3 extends over 15 amino acids. CDR3 in amino acids: CASSMRSPAAYGYTF. The CDR3 region has the DNA TGTGCCAGTAGTATGAGGTCACCAGCCGCCTATGGCTACACCTTC.

This clone came up once. The chain recombines TRBV10-3 with TRBJ2-1; 7 nucleotides agree with TRBD2. CDR3 length: 17 amino acids. V shed 1 base and J 3 bases; nucleotides not matched to a gene: 9. CDR1 and CDR2 from the germline V gene are ENHRY and SYGVKD. This chain's CDR3 is CAISEWLLGGIYNEQFF. In nucleotides, the CDR3 is TGTGCCATCAGTGAGTGGCTTCTCGGGGGGATCTACAATGAGCAGTTCTTC.

CDR3 nucleotide sequence: TGTGCCAGCAGCCAAATAAACCAGGAACCTAGAAACACCATATATTTT. This gives the protein CASSQINQEPRNTIYF. J is TRBJ1-3 and V is TRBV4-2; the D is unclear. CDR1 and CDR2 (germline): LGHNA, YNFKEQ. Trimming pared 2 bases from V and 5 bases from J, leaving 16 bases between. The CDR3 consists of 16 residues.

The gene calls are TRBV11-2 and TRBJ2-3; D gene unclear. The CDR3 is 15 residues long. CDR1 and CDR2 (germline): SGHAT, FQNNGV. V shed 8 bases and J shed 2 bases, with 17 bases lying between them. In nucleotides, the CDR3 is TGTGCCAGCTGCTCCACAGCCGGATCCACAGATACGCAGTATTTT. It is translated as CASCSTAGSTDTQYF.

The chain carries TRBV11-2 and TRBJ1-5; D is undetermined. The CDR3 totals 13 residues. V dropped 5 bases and J dropped 2 bases, with 7 bases sitting between them. Germline V gene data show CDR1 as SGHAT and CDR2 as FQNNGV. The CDR3 region has the DNA TGTGCCAGCAGCAACCAGGGCAATCAGCCCCAGCATTTT. Amino acids: CASSNQGNQPQHF.

V and J are TRBV18 and TRBJ2-3; 7 nucleotides match TRBD1. The CDR3 loop spans 16 amino acids. The V gene end was trimmed by 0 bases and the J gene end by 2 bases; junction bases not matched to a gene: 5. Germline CDR1 and CDR2: KGHSH and LQKENI. CDR3 nucleotide sequence: TGTGCCAGCTCACCACCGTGGGACAGCTCCACAGATACGCAGTATTTT. It codes for CASSPPWDSSTDTQYF.

The chain couples TRBV27 to TRBJ2-7; 8 nucleotides agree with TRBD1. Germline lookup yields CDR1 MNHEY and CDR2 SMNVEV (reference sequence). V shed 8 bases, J shed 0 bases, and the junction held 9 bases outside the gene matches. The CDR3 contains 15 residues. Written as DNA, the CDR3 is TGTGCCAGCGGAGGAAGACAGGGGAGCTCCTACGAGCAGTACTTC. This encodes CASGGRQGSSYEQYF.

The CDR3 DNA reads TGCGCCAGCAGCCAACAGCGGCTCCAAGAGACCCAGTACTTC. It yields the protein CASSQQRLQETQYF. The chain recombines TRBV4-1 with TRBJ2-5, with D tentatively TRBD2 (5 bases). Germline V CDR1 and CDR2: MGHRA, YSYEKL. V shed 2 bases and J shed 1 base, with 8 bases lying between them. CDR3 length equals 14 residues.

The J gene is TRBJ2-5, the V gene TRBV4-3; D is unresolved. Germline-derived CDR1 and CDR2 are LGHNA and YSLEER. Trimming left V 0 bases short and J 4 bases short, with 9 bases between. The CDR3 spans 14 residues. The CDR3 DNA is TGCGCCAGCAGCCAAGACTTAGTGATAGAGACCCAGTACTTC. Translation: CASSQDLVIETQYF.

This clone turned up a few times. V and J are TRBV6-1 and TRBJ2-7; D uncertain. The CDR3 is 11 residues long. Per the germline V gene, CDR1 is MNHNS and CDR2 is SASEGT. V shed 0 bases and J shed 6 bases, with 3 bases lying between them. The CDR3 region has the DNA TGTGCCAGCAGTGAAGCCTGCGAGCAGTACTTC. It is translated as CASSEACEQYF.

This chain connects TRBV2 to TRBJ2-7; TRBD2 matches 8 bases. With V trimmed by 4 bases and J by 1 base, 9 bases remained unmatched. The CDR3 length is 16 residues. Germline CDR1 is SNHLY and CDR2 is FYNNEI. In DNA, the CDR3 is TGTGCCAGCAGTGTTCAGCGGGAGCCTTCATCCTACGAGCAGTACTTC. Protein: CASSVQREPSSYEQYF. Filled out from reference TRBV2 and TRBJ2-7, the complete variable domain reads EPEVTQTPSHQVTQMGQEVILRCVPISNHLYFYWYRQILGQKVEFLVSFYNNEISEKSEIFDDQFSVERPDGSNFTLKIRSTKLEDSAMYFCASSVQREPSSYEQYFGPGTRLTVT.

On this clone itself: Different DNA sequences within this sample yield the same CDR3. The chain couples TRBV6-5 to TRBJ2-5; weak D call: TRBD1 (6 bases). Germline V gene data show CDR1 as MNHEY and CDR2 as SVGAGI. This CDR3 comprises 13 residues. Trimming cost V 8 bases and J 2 bases, with 12 bases left between them. CDR3 nucleotide sequence: TGTGCCAGCCGCCGGACAGAACAAGAGACCCAGTACTTC. It codes for CASRRTEQETQYF.

The V and J genes are TRBV27 and TRBJ2-1; a possible D gene is TRBD2 (6 bases). The CDR3 length is 13 residues. Germline-derived CDR1 and CDR2 are MNHEY and SMNVEV (reference sequence). Trimming removed 6 bases from V and 7 bases from J, with 13 bases in between. The CDR3 loop reads CASSRPGRNEQFF. CDR3 in DNA: TGTGCCAGCAGCCGCCCGGGGAGGAATGAGCAGTTCTTC.

This clone has a handful of counts. The chain has TRBV7-8 and TRBJ2-5, with 9 positions matching TRBD1. The end of the DNA aligns better with TRBJ2-7, so the J call may be wrong. Germline-derived CDR1 and CDR2 are SGHVS and FQNEAQ. The CDR3 sequence is 17 residues long. The CDR3 nucleotides are TGTGCCAGCAGCTCCGATGTGCGGGACAGGGTACCCTACGAGCAGTACTTC. Translating it yields CASSSDVRDRVPYEQYF.

About this clone: Additional DNA sequences in this sample encode the identical CDR3. The chain combines TRBV27 with TRBJ2-3; TRBD2 agrees at 8 bases. V lost 2 bases to trimming and J lost 3 bases; unmatched junction nucleotides: 1. Germline V gene sequence: CDR1 MNHEY, CDR2 SMNVEV (reference sequence). This CDR3 region has 14 residues. CDR3 nucleotides: TGTGCCAGCAGTTTAGCGGGAGGTACAGATACGCAGTATTTT. Protein: CASSLAGGTDTQYF.

V usage is TRBV7-8 and J usage is TRBJ2-5; D may be TRBD1 (6 bases). The V and J ends lost 6 bases and 4 bases respectively, with 12 bases between them. The CDR3 is 13 amino acids. The germline V gene encodes CDR1 SGHVS and CDR2 FQNEAQ. The CDR3 DNA is TGTGCCAGCAGGCCCAGGGGCGGAGAGACCCAGTACTTC. Its translation is CASRPRGGETQYF.